The present entry profiles one TCR beta chain with its context. The antigen is unknown. Vbeta (60) and Jbeta (13) primers were used in the PCR. The protocol was immunoSEQ multiplex PCR, while the TCRdb copy is restricted to in-frame clones and leaves out a portion. The profile shows 160,000 or so clones, around 80% of them singletons. The sample belongs to a study of cytomegalovirus exposure and HLA in healthy donors. The study, taken as a whole, reports: In all likelihood, a cluster of highly shared sequence variants was a sequencing artifact.

Germline CDR1 is MNHEY and CDR2 is SVGAGI. CDR3 size: 9 residues. V was pared by 5 bases and J by 13 bases, with 8 bases between. Sequenced material: PBMCs. The chain carries TRBV6-5 and TRBJ1-1; D not certain. The receptor was derived from a woman in her thirties in good health and CMV-seropositive. The CDR3 here is CASSAHLFF. The CDR3 region has the DNA TGTGCCAGCAGTGCACACCTTTTCTTT.